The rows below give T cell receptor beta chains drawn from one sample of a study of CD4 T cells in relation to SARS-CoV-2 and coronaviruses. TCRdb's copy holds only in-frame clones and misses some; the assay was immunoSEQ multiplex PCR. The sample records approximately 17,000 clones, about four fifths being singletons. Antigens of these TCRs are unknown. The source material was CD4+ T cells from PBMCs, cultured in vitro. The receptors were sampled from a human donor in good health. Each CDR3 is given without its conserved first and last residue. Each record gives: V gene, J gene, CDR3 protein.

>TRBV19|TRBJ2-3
ASSITGNTDTQY
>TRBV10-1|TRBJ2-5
ASSEGVGSQETQY
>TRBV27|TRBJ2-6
ASNSSGANVLT
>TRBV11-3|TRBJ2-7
ASRGASREQY
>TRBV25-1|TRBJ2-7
ASSESGAGYEQY
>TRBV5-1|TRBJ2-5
ASSLVGVVETQY
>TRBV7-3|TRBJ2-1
ASSLRSTSAYNEQF
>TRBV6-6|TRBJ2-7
ASGPGQGARSSYEQY
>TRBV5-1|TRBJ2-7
ASSLGQGALYEQY
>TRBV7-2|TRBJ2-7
ASSPRDRDNEQY
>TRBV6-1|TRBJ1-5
ASSEGGGWDISQPQH
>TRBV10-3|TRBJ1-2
AITTLEGSGYT
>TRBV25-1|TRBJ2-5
ASSEWGQETQY
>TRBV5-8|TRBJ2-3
ASSLRLTQY
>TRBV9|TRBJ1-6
ASSVAPTGENSPLH
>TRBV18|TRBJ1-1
ASSPPSLNTEAF
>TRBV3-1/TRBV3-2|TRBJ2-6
ASSQEWDTSSGANVLT
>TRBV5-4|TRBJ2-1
ASTTGARVSYNEQF
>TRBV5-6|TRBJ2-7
ASSLGLAANEQY
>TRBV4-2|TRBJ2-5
ASSPGAAGGPSETQY
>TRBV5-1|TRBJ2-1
ASSPAGGLEEQF
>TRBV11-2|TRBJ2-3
ASSLRGDLTDTQY
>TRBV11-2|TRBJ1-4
ASSFVGGTLNEKLF
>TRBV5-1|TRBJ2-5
ASSFAVAGTQETQY
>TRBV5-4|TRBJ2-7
ASSLAGGMAEQY
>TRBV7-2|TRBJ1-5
ASSEGQSSNQPQH
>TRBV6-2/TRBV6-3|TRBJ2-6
ASSYTGNPSGANVLT
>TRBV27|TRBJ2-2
ASSRGGKNTGELF
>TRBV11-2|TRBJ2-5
ASSLGRGIQETQY
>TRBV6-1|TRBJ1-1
ASSEGNRGTEAF
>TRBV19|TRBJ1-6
ASSMGSSYNSPLH
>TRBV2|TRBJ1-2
ASSAFRGYT
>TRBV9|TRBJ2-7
ASSLRPGTGAFSYEQY
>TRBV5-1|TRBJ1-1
ASSLLDREETEAF
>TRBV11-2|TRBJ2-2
ASSFTGDGTGELF
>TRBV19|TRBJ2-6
ASRAPGGANVLT
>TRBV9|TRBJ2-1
ASSANSQARREQF
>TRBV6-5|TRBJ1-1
ASHEEGEAF
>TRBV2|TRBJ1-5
ASSADRGSNQPQH
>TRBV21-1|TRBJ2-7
ASSPGGTGRLAESSYEQY
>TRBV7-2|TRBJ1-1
ASREGPTNTEAF
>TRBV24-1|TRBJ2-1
ATSDTAGGWGDNEQF
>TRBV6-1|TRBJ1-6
ASSETVPGTGSPLH
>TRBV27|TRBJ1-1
ASTRLQGGYTEAF
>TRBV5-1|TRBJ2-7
ASSTGQSEQY
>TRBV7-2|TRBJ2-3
ASSLASGGTDTQY
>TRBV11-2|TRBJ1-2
ASSSRTGGYGYT